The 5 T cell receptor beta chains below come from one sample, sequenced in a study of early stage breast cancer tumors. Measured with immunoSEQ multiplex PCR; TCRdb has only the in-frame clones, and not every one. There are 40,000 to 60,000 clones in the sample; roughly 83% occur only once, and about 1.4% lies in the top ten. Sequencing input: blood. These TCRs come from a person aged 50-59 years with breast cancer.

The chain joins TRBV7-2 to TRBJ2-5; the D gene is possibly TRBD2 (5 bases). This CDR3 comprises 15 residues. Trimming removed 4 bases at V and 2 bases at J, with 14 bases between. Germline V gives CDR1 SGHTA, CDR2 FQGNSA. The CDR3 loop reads CASSSWEYPQETQYF. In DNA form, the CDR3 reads TGTGCCAGCAGCTCGTGGGAGTACCCGCAAGAGACCCAGTACTTC.

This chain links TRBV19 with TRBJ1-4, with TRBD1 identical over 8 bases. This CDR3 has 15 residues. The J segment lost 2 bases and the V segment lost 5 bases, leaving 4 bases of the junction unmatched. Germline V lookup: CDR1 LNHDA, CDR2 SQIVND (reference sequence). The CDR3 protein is CASSVGQGTNEKLFF. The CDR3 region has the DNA TGTGCCAGTAGTGTTGGACAGGGCACTAATGAAAAACTGTTTTTT.

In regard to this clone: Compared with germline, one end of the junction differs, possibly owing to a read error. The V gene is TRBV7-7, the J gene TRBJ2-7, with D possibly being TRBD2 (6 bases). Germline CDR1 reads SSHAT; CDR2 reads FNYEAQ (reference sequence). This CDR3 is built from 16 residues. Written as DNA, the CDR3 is TGTGCTAGCAGCTTAGCGGTATGGGAGAACCATTACGAGCAGTACTTC. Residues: CASSLAVWENHYEQYF. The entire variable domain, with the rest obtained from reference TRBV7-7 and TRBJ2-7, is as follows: GAGVSQSPRYKVTKRGQDVTLRCDPISSHATLYWYQQALGQGPEFLTYFNYEAQPDKSGLPSDRFSAERPEGSISTLTIQRTEQRDSAMYRCASSLAVWENHYEQYFGPGTRLTVT.

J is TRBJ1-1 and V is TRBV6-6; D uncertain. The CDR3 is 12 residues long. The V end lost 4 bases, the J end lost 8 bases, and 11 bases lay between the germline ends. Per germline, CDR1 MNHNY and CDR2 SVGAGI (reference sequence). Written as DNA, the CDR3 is TGTGCCAGCAGTTCCCCCAGCGCCGAAGCTTTCTTT. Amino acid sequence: CASSSPSAEAFF.

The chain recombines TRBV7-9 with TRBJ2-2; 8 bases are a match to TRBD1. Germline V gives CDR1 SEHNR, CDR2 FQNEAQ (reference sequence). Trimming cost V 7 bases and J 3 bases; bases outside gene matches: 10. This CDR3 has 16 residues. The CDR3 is CASTPLAGGDTGELFF. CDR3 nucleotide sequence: TGTGCCAGCACCCCCCTGGCAGGGGGCGACACCGGGGAGCTGTTTTTT.